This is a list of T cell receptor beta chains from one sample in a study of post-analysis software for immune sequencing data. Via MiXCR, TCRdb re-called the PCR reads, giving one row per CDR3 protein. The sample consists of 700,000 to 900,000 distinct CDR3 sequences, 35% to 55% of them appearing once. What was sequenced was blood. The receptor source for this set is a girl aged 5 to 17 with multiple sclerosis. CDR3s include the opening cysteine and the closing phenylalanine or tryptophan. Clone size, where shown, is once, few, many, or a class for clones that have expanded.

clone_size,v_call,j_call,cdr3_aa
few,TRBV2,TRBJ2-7,CASSEEASGRLSYEQYF
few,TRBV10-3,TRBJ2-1,CAIRGEAGVLDEQFF
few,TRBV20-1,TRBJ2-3,CSAREAGLTDTQYF
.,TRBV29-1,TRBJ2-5,CSVDRQIQETQYF
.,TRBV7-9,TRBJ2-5,CASSLATGSQETQYF
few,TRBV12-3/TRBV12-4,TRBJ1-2,CASSPTGGIGYTF
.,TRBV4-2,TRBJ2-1,CASSPGVGGGNNEQFF
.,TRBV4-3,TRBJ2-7,CASSQVPSGSRNEQYF
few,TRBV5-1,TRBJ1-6,CASSLGGPVNSPLHF
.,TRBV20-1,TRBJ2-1,CSAPGQGMRNEQFF
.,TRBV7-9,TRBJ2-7,CASSPRTSRTGSGYEQYF
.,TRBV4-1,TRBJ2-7,CAGSHPGQGGSYEQYF
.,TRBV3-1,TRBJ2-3,CASSQVGAGDYTQYF
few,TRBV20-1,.,CSASRVEQYF
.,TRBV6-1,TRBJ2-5,CASSEAGMMETQYF
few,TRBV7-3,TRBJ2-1,CASSYLAAPYNEQFF
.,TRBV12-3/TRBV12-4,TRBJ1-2,CASSFHPTGGDYGYTF
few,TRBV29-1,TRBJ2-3,CSVATGGFTDTQYF
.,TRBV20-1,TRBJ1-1,CSARVGLGAFF
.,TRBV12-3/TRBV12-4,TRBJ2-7,CASISGTSGLQYF
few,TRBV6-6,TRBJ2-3,CASSYGTERPDTQYF
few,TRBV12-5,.,CASGPDSYEQYF
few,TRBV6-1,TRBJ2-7,CATLGAPNRGWYEQYF
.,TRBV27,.,CASRSAGTGFYEQYF
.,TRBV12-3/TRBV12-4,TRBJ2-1,CASSFGTNPRQFF
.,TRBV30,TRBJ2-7,CALTLGDRAYEQYF
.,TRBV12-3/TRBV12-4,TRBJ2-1,CASSPSGGSLYNEQFF
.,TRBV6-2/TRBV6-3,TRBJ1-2,CASTSTGTRRGYTF
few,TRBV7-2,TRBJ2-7,CASSPRTGTSYEQYF
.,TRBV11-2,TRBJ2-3,CASSLTAEGPDTQYF
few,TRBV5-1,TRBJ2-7,CASSLEGLAAPQQYF
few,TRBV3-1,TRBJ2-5,CASSQPARTSGGQETQYF